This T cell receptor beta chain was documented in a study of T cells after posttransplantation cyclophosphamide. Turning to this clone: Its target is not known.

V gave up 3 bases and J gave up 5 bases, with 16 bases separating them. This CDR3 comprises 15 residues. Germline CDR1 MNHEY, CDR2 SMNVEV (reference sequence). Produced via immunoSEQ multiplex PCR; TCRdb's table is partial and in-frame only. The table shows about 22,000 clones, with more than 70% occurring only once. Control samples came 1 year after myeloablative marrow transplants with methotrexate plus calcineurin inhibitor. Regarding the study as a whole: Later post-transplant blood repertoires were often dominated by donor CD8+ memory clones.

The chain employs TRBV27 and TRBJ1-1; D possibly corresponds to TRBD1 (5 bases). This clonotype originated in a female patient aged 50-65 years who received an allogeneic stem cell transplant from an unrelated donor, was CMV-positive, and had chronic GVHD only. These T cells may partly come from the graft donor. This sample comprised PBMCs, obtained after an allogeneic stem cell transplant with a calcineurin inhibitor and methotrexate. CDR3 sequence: CASSLKGSRGTEAFF. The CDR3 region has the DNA TGTGCCAGCAGTTTGAAGGGGTCAAGGGGTACTGAAGCTTTCTTT.